The clone carrying this T cell receptor beta chain has at least ten counts. Trimming removed 5 bases at V and 8 bases at J, with 10 bases between. Per the germline V gene, CDR1 is SNHLY and CDR2 is FYNNEI. This CDR3 spans 12 amino acids. The authors sorted CD4+ naive, central memory, regulatory and stem cell-like memory cells via CD45RO/CCR7/CD25/CD127/CD95/CD27. The data were taken from a study of beta chain features in type 1 diabetes. At the level of the study: Sorted cell examination encompassed approximately 110 million cells across all samples.

The whole isolated RNA underwent reverse transcription, so sequencing captured expressed TCRB transcripts. Here immunoSEQ multiplex PCR was the method, and the copy in TCRdb shows in-frame clones only, minus some. The sample records under 950,000 clones, 15% to 20% being singletons. This sequence was found in a woman aged 18 to 35 in good health. Sequenced: naive CD4+ T cells from blood. The chain carries TRBV2 and TRBJ2-4, with D perhaps matching TRBD1 or TRBD2 (6 bases each). The CDR3 is CASSNREDIQYF. The CDR3 DNA is TGTGCCAGCAGTAACAGGGAGGACATTCAGTACTTC.